This T cell receptor beta chain is from a study of post-analysis software for immune sequencing data. Study summary: The courses of disease that were included comprised relapsing-remitting, secondary progressive and progressive-relapsing multiple sclerosis. Study-wide results and caveats: Patients showed TRBV5-6, TRBV5-1 and TRBV20-1 among roughly 5 TRBV segments more frequent than in controls. Comparison with controls showed significantly lower normalized Chao1 diversity in multiple sclerosis patients.

Libraries were made from TCR beta cDNA, and they carried unique molecular identifiers. A population of about 0.95 to 10 million T cells gave rise to roughly 500,000 cDNA molecules. MiXCR was run by TCRdb on the PCR reads, yielding one entry per CDR3 protein. The data show 700,000 to 800,000 distinct CDR3 sequences, 30% seen once. Notes on this clonotype: Its specificity is not known.

This CDR3 comprises 12 residues. Trimming cost V 4 bases and J 13 bases; bases outside gene matches: 12. Germline values: CDR1 DFQATT, CDR2 SNEGSKA (reference sequence). The rearrangement uses TRBV20-1 and TRBJ1-2; 7 bases map to TRBD1. The sample comprised blood. The clonotype originates from a girl aged 10 to 17 with multiple sclerosis. The CDR3 region has the DNA TGCAGTGCTATGAGGACAGGCCAGGTATCCACCTTC. It codes for CSAMRTGQVSTF.